The rows below give T cell receptor beta chains drawn from one sample of a study of cytomegalovirus exposure and HLA in healthy donors. TCRdb's copy holds only in-frame clones and misses some; the assay was immunoSEQ multiplex PCR. The data hold roughly 26,000 clones, with roughly 70% observed a single time. Sequencing was performed on PBMCs. All receptors derive from a woman between 45 and 60 years old in good health and CMV-seronegative. Both conserved end residues are part of each CDR3. D genes are given only for firm matches. Some rows have no size entry. The others give once, few or many, or a class for an expanded clone.

>NA|TRBJ1-1|15|NA|TRBV6-5
TGTGCCAGCAGCCACGAAAACTTAATGAACACTGAAGCTTTCTTT
CASSHENLMNTEAFF
>NA|TRBJ1-1|14|TRBD1|TRBV10-2
TGCGCCAGCACCCTGGGACAGATGAACACTGAAGCTTTCTTT
CASTLGQMNTEAFF
>once|TRBJ2-7|14|NA|TRBV5-6
TGTGCCAGCAGCTCGGGTCTTGGGAGAAACGAGCAGTACTTC
CASSSGLGRNEQYF
>NA|TRBJ1-2|16|NA|TRBV7-9
TGTGCCAGCAGCTTAGGGACAACAGGAGCTAACTATGGCTACACCTTC
CASSLGTTGANYGYTF
>NA|TRBJ2-1|14|TRBD2|TRBV6-6
TGTGCCAGCAGTTACTCTCCGGGAGGGCCGCGGCAGTTCTTC
CASSYSPGGPRQFF
>NA|TRBJ2-7|15|TRBD1|TRBV7-6
TGTGCCAGCAGCTTTGATGGGACAGGGACCTACGAGCAGTACTTC
CASSFDGTGTYEQYF
>NA|TRBJ1-2|14|NA|TRBV7-9
TGTGCCAGCAGCTGGGGGGGGATTCGTGCCGTCTACACCTTC
CASSWGGIRAVYTF
>NA|TRBJ2-7|15|TRBD2|TRBV5-4
TGTGCCAGCAGCAAGGGACTAGCGGTCTCCTACGAGCAGTACTTC
CASSKGLAVSYEQYF
>NA|TRBJ1-5|14|TRBD1|TRBV19
TGTGCCAGTAGGGACAGGGATAGCAATCAGCCCCAGCATTTT
CASRDRDSNQPQHF
>NA|TRBJ1-1|13|NA|TRBV6-5
TGTGCCAGCAGCCCTAGTCCCTCCACTGAAGCTTTCTTT
CASSPSPSTEAFF
>NA|TRBJ1-1|16|NA|TRBV7-9
TGTGCCAGCAGCTTATCGGGAACTCTCCTGAACACTGAAGCTTTCTTT
CASSLSGTLLNTEAFF
>NA|TRBJ1-1|17|TRBD1|TRBV25-1
TGTGCCAGCAGGACGGCTACAGGGGGCCAGATGAACACTGAAGCTTTCTTT
CASRTATGGQMNTEAFF
>few|TRBJ2-7|13|NA|TRBV5-4
TGTGCCAGCAGCTTGGACACATTCTACGAGCAGTACTTC
CASSLDTFYEQYF
>NA|TRBJ2-4|13|NA|TRBV6-5
TGTGCCAGCACCCTAAAGACAGGCGGCATTCAGTACTTC
CASTLKTGGIQYF
>few|TRBJ1-1|12|NA|TRBV6-5
TGTGCCAGCGGTGACGGAGACACTGAAGCTTTCTTT
CASGDGDTEAFF
>NA|TRBJ1-5|13|NA|TRBV6-1
TGTGCCAGCAGTGAAGGCCGGGTCCAGCCCCAGCATTTT
CASSEGRVQPQHF
>NA|TRBJ2-7|11|NA|TRBV6-1
TGTGCCAGCAGTGGTCGGTGGGAGCAGTACTTC
CASSGRWEQYF
>NA|TRBJ1-2|13|NA|TRBV5-6
TGTGCCAGCACCTTCGAGAGGGACTATGGCTACACCTTC
CASTFERDYGYTF
>NA|TRBJ2-5|10|NA|TRBV29-1
TGCAGCGTTGGGGCAGAGACCCAGTACTTC
CSVGAETQYF
>few|TRBJ1-2|12|TRBD1|TRBV28
TGTGCCAGCCGGGGACAGCTCTATGGCTACACCTTC
CASRGQLYGYTF
>NA|TRBJ2-1|19|TRBD2|TRBV4-1
TGCGCCAGCAGCCAAGATTATCGACTAGCGGGACCCAGCTACAATGAGCAGTTCTTC
CASSQDYRLAGPSYNEQFF
>NA|TRBJ2-3|13|NA|TRBV6-6
TGTGCCAGCAGTCACGGAGGCACAGATACGCAGTATTTT
CASSHGGTDTQYF
>once|TRBJ1-5|14|NA|TRBV5-1
TGCGCCAGCAGCGTGCAAGGGGGCAATCAGCCCCAGCATTTT
CASSVQGGNQPQHF
>NA|TRBJ2-3|13|NA|TRBV9
TGTGCCAGCAGCGTCCTTAGCACAGATACGCAGTATTTT
CASSVLSTDTQYF
>NA|TRBJ1-2|14|TRBD1|TRBV5-6
TGTGCCAGCAGCTTTTCAGGGGGCAAGTATGGCTACACCTTC
CASSFSGGKYGYTF
>NA|TRBJ1-5|15|TRBD1|TRBV6-5
TGTGCCAGCAGTTACGGGACAGGGCTGGGGCAGCCCCAGCATTTT
CASSYGTGLGQPQHF
>NA|TRBJ2-1|15|TRBD1|TRBV6-5
TGTGCCAGCAGTTACTTAAGACAGGGTGGGGGTGAGCAGTTCTTC
CASSYLRQGGGEQFF
>NA|TRBJ2-6|16|TRBD2|TRBV12-5
TGTGCTAGTGCAACTGGGAGGGTCGCTGGGGCCAACGTCCTGACTTTC
CASATGRVAGANVLTF
>few|TRBJ1-1|13|TRBD1|TRBV5-4
TGTGCCAGCAGCCCGCCGGGACAGCATGAAGCTTTCTTT
CASSPPGQHEAFF
>NA|TRBJ2-5|11|NA|TRBV6-5
TGTGCCAGCACCACCAGGGGAACCCAGTACTTC
CASTTRGTQYF
>few|TRBJ1-1|17|TRBD1|TRBV19
TGTGCCAGTAGGCTGGCCGGGACAGCCAAGCAATTAGACGAAGCTTTCTTT
CASRLAGTAKQLDEAFF